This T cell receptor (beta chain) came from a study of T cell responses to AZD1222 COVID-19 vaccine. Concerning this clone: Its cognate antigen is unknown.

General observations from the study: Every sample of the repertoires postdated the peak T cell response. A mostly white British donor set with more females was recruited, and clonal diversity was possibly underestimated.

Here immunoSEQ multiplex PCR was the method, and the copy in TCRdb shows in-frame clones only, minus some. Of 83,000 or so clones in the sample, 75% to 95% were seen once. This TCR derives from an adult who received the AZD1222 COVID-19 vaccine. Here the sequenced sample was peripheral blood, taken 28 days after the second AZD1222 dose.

CDR3 in DNA: TGTGCCAGCAGTTACTCACACCTTTACCAAGAGACCCAGTACTTC. This sequence encodes CASSYSHLYQETQYF. This chain joins TRBV6-5 and TRBJ2-5; D is undetermined. The CDR3 spans 15 residues. CDR1 and CDR2 (germline): MNHEY, SVGAGI. The V end lost 0 bases, the J end lost 0 bases, and 8 bases lay between the germline ends.